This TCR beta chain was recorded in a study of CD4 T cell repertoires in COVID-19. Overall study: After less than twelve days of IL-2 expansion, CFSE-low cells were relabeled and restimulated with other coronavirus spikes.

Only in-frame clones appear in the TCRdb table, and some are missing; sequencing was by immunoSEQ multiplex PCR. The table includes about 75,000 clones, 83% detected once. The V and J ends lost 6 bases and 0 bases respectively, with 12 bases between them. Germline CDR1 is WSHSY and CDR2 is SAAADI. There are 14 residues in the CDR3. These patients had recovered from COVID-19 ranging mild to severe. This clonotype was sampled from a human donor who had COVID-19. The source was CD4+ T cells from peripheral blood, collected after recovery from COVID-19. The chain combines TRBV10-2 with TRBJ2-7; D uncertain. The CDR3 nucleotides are TGCGCCAGCAGGTCTTCGTTGGACTCCTACGAGCAGTACTTC. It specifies CASRSSLDSYEQYF.